The source of this T cell receptor beta chain is a study of regulatory T cells in long-lasting Graves disease (dated by TCRdb to about 2021). With respect to the entire study: Patients with newly diagnosed Graves' disease had been on antithyroid drugs for under 3 months. The study took place in China and was registered as a clinical trial. A total of about 33 samples underwent TCR sequencing: around 13 from persistent and roughly 20 from newly diagnosed Graves' disease patients. This study used TCR sequencing and RNA sequencing of peripheral blood to compare persistent Graves' disease patients against newly diagnosed Graves' disease patients. What the authors observed across the whole study: The authors noted that the small sample size was a limitation that may lower accuracy. Only the TCR beta chain was sequenced and analyzed. More public clonotypes were shared among persistent patients (2,741) than among newly diagnosed patients (approximately 930). Preferential use of TRBV28, TRBJ1-2 and TRBJ2-5 was observed in persistent disease, whereas TRBV20-1 and TRBJ2-1 were favored in newly diagnosed disease. Persistent Graves' disease patients showed lower TCR Shannon entropy and fewer highly expanded clones than newly diagnosed patients, suggesting clonal expansion. Only peripheral blood was studied, because thyroid tissue, the primary lesion, was inaccessible.

The sample's time point, from its label and the paper: newly diagnosed GD, antithyroid drugs for less than 3 months. For both TCR sequencing and RNA sequencing, RNA was extracted from PBMCs in TRIzol. Graves' disease was diagnosed according to American Thyroid Association guidelines. Patients were recruited from an endocrinology department in Xi'an, China. Each patient gave roughly 8.4 milliliters of peripheral blood, collected in an EDTA anticoagulant tube. Ficoll Paque Plus density gradient separation was used to isolate PBMCs, and no further T cell sorting was performed. RNA quality was checked with an Agilent 2100 Bioanalyzer and agarose gel, and concentration with a NanoDrop 2000. Libraries were prepared through multiplex PCR. TCRdb shows the sequencer as Illumina HiSeq 4000. iRepertoire HTBI primers and Arm-PCR amplification of CDR3 regions were used to construct TCR beta libraries. Before sequencing, the PCR products underwent gel purification. The study's own analysis went as follows. Across samples, 60 to 75 TRBV and 13 to 15 TRBJ segments were identified and used for gene usage analysis of CDR3 amino acid clonotypes. COPE and FqMerger were used to merge the filtered high-quality paired reads into contigs. BLAST was used to align contigs to the IMGT TRBV, TRBD and TRBJ reference genes, and CDR3 was defined following IMGT. Any clonotype with a frequency above 0.1% was classified as a highly expanded clone. Shannon entropy was used to measure repertoire diversity, and the Gini coefficient was used to measure V-J evenness. A clonotype found in more than one individual was treated as public. TCRdb reran the public reads through fastp at Q25 and MiXCR, keeping productive beta chains. Every entry covers one CDR3 protein and lists the most common genes and DNA from its rows. The V and J calls reflect TCRdb's pipeline rather than the authors' work. The sample table contains 550,000 to 650,000 distinct CDR3 sequences; only one count was recorded for roughly 16% of them. The ten largest clones take up approximately 12% of the sample.

This clonotype came up many times. This receptor's antigen is unknown. Nothing much larger sits one base from this clone, and base qualities are not available. Sequences DFQATT (CDR1) and SNEGSKA (CDR2) are obtained from the germline V gene (reference sequence). Trimming removed 0 bases from V and 0 bases from J, leaving 12 bases between the germline ends. Taken from cysteine to phenylalanine, the CDR3 has 15 residues. Here the CDR3 DNA is all that survives: 45 bases in frame from base 1. This sample was also put to use in a study of T cells in Graves' hyperthyroidism and ophthalmopathy. The second study reports: Stable Graves' hyperthyroidism was defined as the absence of progression to ophthalmopathy over 18 months of follow-up. Hyperthyroidism patients were newly diagnosed, with disease duration under 2 months, and aged 18 to 65 years. The study excluded patients with uncontrolled infections, other autoimmune diseases, pregnancy or lactation. Diagnoses relied on clinical symptoms, serum thyroxine and TRAb, thyroid ultrasound and orbital computed tomography. For the first round of RT-PCR on the TCR CDR3, the HTBI primer set was used together with the Qiagen OneStep RT-PCR kit. Blood samples also contained most of the expanded thyroid clonotypes (frequency above 0.001), which suggests that blood repertoires may reflect thyroid immune responses. A model built on a 13 V-J signature distinguished ophthalmopathy from stable hyperthyroidism, reaching over 85% sensitivity and around 81% specificity in cross-validation and 80%/75% in testing. In validation, the model predicted progression to ophthalmopathy with roughly 70% sensitivity and about 73% specificity, a median of roughly seven months before onset. To identify distinguishing TCR V-J signatures, a discovery cohort of about 100 patients was used, comprising under 45 with Graves' ophthalmopathy and about 59 with stable Graves' hyperthyroidism. Whether ophthalmopathy could be predicted prospectively was tested in an independent validation cohort made up of some 20 hyperthyroidism patients plus 17 patients who later progressed to ophthalmopathy. The roughly 100 discovery patients were randomly split 7:3 into training and test sets. Thyroid tissue and blood T-cell repertoires from over 5 Graves' hyperthyroidism patients were also compared in the study. Once sampling was done, hyperthyroidism patients were given methimazole at a starting dose of 30 mg daily, whereas ophthalmopathy patients were given high-dose intravenous methylprednisolone. A second multiplex PCR round built the libraries, followed by size selection and purification. Libraries were sequenced paired-end with 100 bp reads on an Illumina HiSeq2000. SOAPnuke was used to process the raw data, with reads discarded if the reads contained adapters or uncalled bases, had a mean Phred below 15, or lacked an exact constant-primer or identifier match. High-quality paired reads were merged with COPE v1.2.5, and unique nucleotide sequences were defined as clonotypes. MiTCR v1.1 was used to align clonotypes to the IMGT TRBV, TRBD and TRBJ reference segments. Analysis was restricted to V-J combinations with a frequency above 0.0001, which covered roughly 99% of repertoires. The TCS score was defined as F50 (clonal expansion) divided by E x V (chaos), with BLOSUM62-based TCRdist calculated between CDR3 peptides within each V-J. Welch's t-statistics and random forest reduced roughly 500 V-J features to 10 to 15, which were used in a naive Bayes classifier (R e1071). No statistical method was used to fix the sample size in advance, and group allocation was not hidden from the investigators. TCR Vbeta CDR3 sequencing of 135 peripheral blood samples (43 ophthalmopathy, 75 hyperthyroidism and some 17 progressor patients) is reported in the paper.

Sequencing was performed on peripheral blood mononuclear cells (PBMCs), taken at new diagnosis, from a patient treated with antithyroid drugs. The chain joins TRBV20-1 to TRBJ2-7; a tentative D call is TRBD1 (5 bases match). This clonotype was sampled from a man aged 18 to 29 with Graves disease. Donor details come from another sample of the same person, matched by shared clones. The sequence in DNA is TGCAGTGCTAGAGACAGGGTTAAGAGCTCCTACGAGCAGTACTTC. It codes for CSARDRVKSSYEQYF.